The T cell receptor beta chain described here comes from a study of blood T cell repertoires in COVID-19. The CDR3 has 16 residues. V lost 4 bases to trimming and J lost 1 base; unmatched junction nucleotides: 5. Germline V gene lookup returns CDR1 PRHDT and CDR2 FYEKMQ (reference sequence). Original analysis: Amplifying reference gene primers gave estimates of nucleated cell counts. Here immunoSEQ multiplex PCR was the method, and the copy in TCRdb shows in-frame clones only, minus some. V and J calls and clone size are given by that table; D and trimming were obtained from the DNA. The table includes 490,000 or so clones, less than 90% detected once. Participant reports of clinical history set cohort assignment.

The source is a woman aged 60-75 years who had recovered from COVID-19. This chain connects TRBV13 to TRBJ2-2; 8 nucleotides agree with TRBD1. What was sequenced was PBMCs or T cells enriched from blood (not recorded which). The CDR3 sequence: CASSWSGTGNTGELFF. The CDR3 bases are TGTGCCAGCAGCTGGAGTGGGACAGGGAACACCGGGGAGCTGTTTTTT.